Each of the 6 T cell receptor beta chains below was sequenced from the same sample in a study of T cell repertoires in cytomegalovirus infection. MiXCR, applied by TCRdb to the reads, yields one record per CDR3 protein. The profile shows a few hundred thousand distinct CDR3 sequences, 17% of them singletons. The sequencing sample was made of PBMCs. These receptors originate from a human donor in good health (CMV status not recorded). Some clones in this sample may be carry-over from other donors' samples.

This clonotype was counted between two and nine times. DNA for the CDR3: TGCAGTGCTAGAGATCCTGGACAGGGGGCCGGGGAGCTGTTTTTT. Its protein product is CSARDPGQGAGELFF. The genes are TRBV20-1 and TRBJ2-2; 10 nucleotides agree with TRBD1. The V gene end was trimmed by 0 bases and the J gene end by 6 bases; junction bases not matched to a gene: 4. In germline, CDR1 is DFQATT, CDR2 SNEGSKA (reference sequence). The CDR3 is 15 amino acids.

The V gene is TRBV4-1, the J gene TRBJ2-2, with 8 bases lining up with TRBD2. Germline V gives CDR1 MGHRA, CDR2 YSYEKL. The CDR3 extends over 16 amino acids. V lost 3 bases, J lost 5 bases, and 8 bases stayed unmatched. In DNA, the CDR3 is TGCGCCAGCAGCCACCCTCCGGGGGGGGTGACCGGGGAGCTGTTTTTT. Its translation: CASSHPPGGVTGELFF.

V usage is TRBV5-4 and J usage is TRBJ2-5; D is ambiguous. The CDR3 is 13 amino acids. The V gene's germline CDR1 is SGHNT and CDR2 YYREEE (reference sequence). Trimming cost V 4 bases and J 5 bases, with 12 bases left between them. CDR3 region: CASSHDWRETQYF. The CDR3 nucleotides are TGTGCCAGCAGCCACGACTGGCGGGAGACCCAGTACTTC.

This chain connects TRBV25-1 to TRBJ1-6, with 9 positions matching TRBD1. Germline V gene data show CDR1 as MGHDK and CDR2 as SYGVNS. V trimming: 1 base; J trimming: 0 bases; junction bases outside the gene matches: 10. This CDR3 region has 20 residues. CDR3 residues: CASSEWGQGIEGSYNSPLHF. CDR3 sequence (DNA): TGTGCCAGCAGTGAATGGGGACAGGGAATAGAGGGCTCCTATAATTCACCCCTCCACTTT.

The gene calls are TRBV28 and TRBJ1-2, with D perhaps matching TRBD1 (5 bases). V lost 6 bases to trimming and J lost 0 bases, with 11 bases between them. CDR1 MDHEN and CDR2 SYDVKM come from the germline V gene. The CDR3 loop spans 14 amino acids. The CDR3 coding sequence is TGTGCCAGCAGCCTTGGACACTCTAACTATGGCTACACCTTC. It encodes CASSLGHSNYGYTF.

The CDR3 sequence is CASSIDSHSSGNTIYF. Written as DNA, the CDR3 is TGTGCCAGTAGTATAGACAGTCACAGCTCTGGAAACACCATATATTTT. The gene calls are TRBV19 and TRBJ1-3; D remains unclear. This CDR3 is built from 16 residues. Germline V gene data show CDR1 as LNHDA and CDR2 as SQIVND (reference sequence). The V and J ends lost 0 bases and 0 bases respectively, with 9 bases between them. The full variable domain, completed using reference TRBV19 and TRBJ1-3, is DGGITQSPKYLFRKEGQNVTLSCEQNLNHDAMYWYRQDPGQGLRLIYYSQIVNDFQKGDIAEGYSVSREKKESFPLTVTSAQKNPTAFYLCASSIDSHSSGNTIYFGEGSWLTVV.